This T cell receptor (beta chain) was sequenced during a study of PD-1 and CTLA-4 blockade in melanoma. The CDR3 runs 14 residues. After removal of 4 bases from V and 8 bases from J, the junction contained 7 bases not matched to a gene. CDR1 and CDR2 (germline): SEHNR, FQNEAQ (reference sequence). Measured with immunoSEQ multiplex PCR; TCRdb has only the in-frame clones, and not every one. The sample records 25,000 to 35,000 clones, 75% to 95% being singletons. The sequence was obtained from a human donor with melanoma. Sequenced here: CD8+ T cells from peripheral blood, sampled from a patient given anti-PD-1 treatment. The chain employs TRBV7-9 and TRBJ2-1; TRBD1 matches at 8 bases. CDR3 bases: TGTGCCAGCAGCTGGGGACAGGAAGCATATGAGCAGTTCTTC. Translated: CASSWGQEAYEQFF.